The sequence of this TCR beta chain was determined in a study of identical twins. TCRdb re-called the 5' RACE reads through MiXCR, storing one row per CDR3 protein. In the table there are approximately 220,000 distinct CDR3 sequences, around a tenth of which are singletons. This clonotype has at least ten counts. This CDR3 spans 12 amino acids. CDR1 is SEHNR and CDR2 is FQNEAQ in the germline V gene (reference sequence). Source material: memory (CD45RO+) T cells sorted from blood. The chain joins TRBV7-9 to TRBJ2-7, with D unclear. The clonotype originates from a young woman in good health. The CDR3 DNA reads TGTGCAGTCGGCAGGACCACCTACGAGCAGTACTTC. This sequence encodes CAVGRTTYEQYF.